Below are 29 T cell receptor beta chains sequenced from a single sample in a study of CD8 T cells in ankylosing spondylitis. No cognate antigen is known for these TCRs. TCRdb independently ran MiXCR on the 5' RACE reads; one entry per CDR3 protein. The repertoire holds 670,000 or so distinct CDR3 sequences, under 20% seen once, with 15% to 20% in the top ten. Study-level results: Characteristic, it appeared, of ankylosing spondylitis blood was a TCR beta motif of eight highly homologous variants.

Sequenced material: blood, either unsorted or a sorted T cell fraction (not recorded which). These receptor sequences come from a male donor with ankylosing spondylitis.

This clonotype has more than one count but fewer than ten. The gene calls are TRBV29-1 and TRBJ2-7, with TRBD2 as a possible D gene (6 bases). The CDR3 extends over 13 amino acids. The V and J ends lost 6 bases and 0 bases respectively, with 12 bases between them. CDR1 is SQVTM, CDR2 ANQGSEA, per germline. CDR3 nucleotides: TGCAGCGTAGGCGGGATTAACTCCTACGAGCAGTACTTC. This codes for CSVGGINSYEQYF.

The chain uses TRBV4-3 and TRBJ2-7, with 11 bases that match TRBD2. V lost 0 bases to trimming and J lost 2 bases; unmatched junction nucleotides: 3. Germline V gene sequence: CDR1 LGHNA, CDR2 YSLEER. This CDR3 is built from 16 residues. CDR3 residues: CASSQESTSGTYEQYF. Here the CDR3 DNA reads TGCGCCAGCAGCCAAGAATCGACTAGCGGGACCTACGAGCAGTACTTC.

The table lists this clonotype with a few counts. This chain uses TRBV7-9 with TRBJ2-2; TRBD2 agrees at 9 bases. The CDR3 runs 17 residues. Trimming took 2 bases from V and 1 from J; bases not matched to a gene: 5. Germline V gene sequence: CDR1 SEHNR, CDR2 FQNEAQ (reference sequence). The CDR3 here is CASSLSLAGMNTGELFF. CDR3 DNA sequence: TGTGCCAGCAGCTTATCGCTAGCGGGAATGAACACCGGGGAGCTGTTTTTT.

This clonotype was detected only a few times. The chain couples TRBV7-9 to TRBJ2-1; D is unclear. The CDR3 totals 16 residues. V dropped 1 base and J dropped 3 bases, with 13 bases sitting between them. The germline V gene encodes CDR1 SEHNR and CDR2 FQNEAQ (reference sequence). CDR3 region: CASSLVWGTFYNEQFF. As DNA, the CDR3 is TGTGCCAGCAGCTTAGTTTGGGGTACGTTCTACAATGAGCAGTTCTTC.

This clonotype was recorded a few times. The chain uses TRBV5-1 and TRBJ1-5; possible D gene TRBD1, 5 bases. CDR1 SGHRS and CDR2 YFSETQ come from the germline V gene. This CDR3 has 14 residues. V lost 5 bases and J 5 bases, leaving 14 bases between the germline ends. CDR3 protein: CASSPQGTDQPQHF. DNA for the CDR3: TGCGCCAGCAGTCCCCAGGGAACTGATCAGCCCCAGCATTTT.

The chain employs TRBV18 and TRBJ2-3, with D maybe TRBD2 (5 bases). Germline lookup yields CDR1 KGHSH and CDR2 LQKENI. The length of the CDR3 is 16 residues. V was pared by 2 bases and J by 0 bases, with 12 bases between. The CDR3 nucleotides read TGTGCCAGCTCACCAAGAGGTCGGGGTAGCACAGATACGCAGTATTTT. Translated, it gives CASSPRGRGSTDTQYF.

The chain links TRBV12-5 to TRBJ2-7; D possibly corresponds to TRBD1 (5 bases). The CDR3 runs 18 residues. Germline CDR1 is LGHNT and CDR2 is FRNRAP. Trimming took 3 bases from V and 1 from J, leaving 22 bases between them. The CDR3 DNA is TGTGCTAGTGGTTTACAGGCTATCTTAAATCGAGGTTCCTACGAGCAGTACTTC. Amino acid sequence: CASGLQAILNRGSYEQYF.

The rearrangement joins TRBV20-1 to TRBJ2-4; possible D gene TRBD2, 5 bases. Germline CDR1 and CDR2: DFQATT and SNEGSKA (reference sequence). Trimming left V 5 bases short and J 8 bases short, with 10 bases between. The CDR3 extends over 11 amino acids. The CDR3 DNA reads as TGCAGTGCTCAGCCCGGGGACATTCAGTACTTC. Amino acids: CSAQPGDIQYF.

This clonotype was seen only a few times. The chain links TRBV29-1 to TRBJ2-3; no firm D call. Trimming cost V 1 base and J 1 base, with 15 bases left between them. Germline CDR1 is SQVTM and CDR2 is ANQGSEA. The CDR3 runs to 16 residues. DNA of the CDR3: TGCAGCGTTGAAGGTGGGAAGGCTTACGGCACAGATACGCAGTATTTT. The encoded protein is CSVEGGKAYGTDTQYF.

This clonotype appeared many times. The V gene is TRBV20-1, the J gene TRBJ2-7, with TRBD2 as a possible D gene (6 bases). From germline, CDR1 is DFQATT and CDR2 SNEGSKA (reference sequence). This CDR3 region has 13 residues. CDR3 sequence: CSLPGGNSYEQYF. The CDR3 nucleotides read TGCAGCCTCCCGGGCGGGAACTCCTACGAGCAGTACTTC.

This clonotype was found a few times. The V and J genes are TRBV20-1 and TRBJ2-1, with D unresolved. Trimming pared 6 bases from V and 3 bases from J, leaving 18 bases between. CDR3 length: 15 amino acids. From germline, CDR1 is DFQATT and CDR2 SNEGSKA (reference sequence). The CDR3 sequence is CSAPPGSFYYNEQFF. The CDR3 bases are TGCAGTGCCCCCCCCGGAAGTTTTTACTACAATGAGCAGTTCTTC.

The gene calls are TRBV7-9 and TRBJ2-5, with TRBD1 identical over 7 bases. Per germline, CDR1 SEHNR and CDR2 FQNEAQ (reference sequence). After removal of 0 bases from V and 0 bases from J, the junction contained 4 bases not matched to a gene. The CDR3 sequence is 16 residues long. CDR3 coding DNA: TGTGCCAGCAGCTTAGCTCGGGACAGCAACCAAGAGACCCAGTACTTC. It specifies CASSLARDSNQETQYF. Looking up the rest from reference TRBV7-9 and TRBJ2-5 gives the full variable domain: DTGVSQNPRHKITKRGQNVTFRCDPISEHNRLYWYRQTLGQGPEFLTYFQNEAQLEKSRLLSDRFSAERPKGSFSTLEIQRTEQGDSAMYLCASSLARDSNQETQYFGPGTRLLVL.

This clonotype was observed many times. The chain joins TRBV5-1 to TRBJ2-7; 16 bases are a match to TRBD2. This CDR3 comprises 17 residues. The V and J ends lost 3 bases and 2 bases, in that order; junction bases with no gene match: 5. The germline CDR1 and CDR2 sequences are SGHRS and YFSETQ. CDR3 residues: CASSYGTSGRAAYEQYF. The CDR3 DNA follows: TGCGCCAGCAGCTACGGGACTAGCGGGAGGGCAGCCTACGAGCAGTACTTC. The whole variable domain, remainder taken from reference TRBV5-1 and TRBJ2-7, is KAGVTQTPRYLIKTRGQQVTLSCSPISGHRSVSWYQQTPGQGLQFLFEYFSETQRNKGNFPGRFSGRQFSNSRSEMNVSTLELGDSALYLCASSYGTSGRAAYEQYFGPGTRLTVT.

This clonotype showed up just a few times. The chain joins TRBV20-1 to TRBJ2-3; perhaps TRBD2 as D (6 bases). The V end lost 5 bases, the J end lost 1 base, and 16 bases lay between the germline ends. The CDR3 totals 15 residues. Germline CDR1 reads DFQATT; CDR2 reads SNEGSKA (reference sequence). For the CDR3, the DNA is TGCAGTGCTCGGGGGACGTTAACAGGCACAGATACGCAGTATTTT. This translates into CSARGTLTGTDTQYF.

This clonotype has a handful of counts. J is TRBJ2-1 and V is TRBV2; 13 bases fit TRBD2. Germline V gives CDR1 SNHLY, CDR2 FYNNEI. The CDR3 is made up of 17 amino acids. Trimming at V came to 6 bases and at J to 5 bases, leaving 10 bases not matched to a gene. CDR3 amino acids: CASRYTSGRAKDNEQFF. The CDR3 nucleotides read TGTGCCAGCAGGTACACTAGCGGGAGGGCAAAGGACAATGAGCAGTTCTTC.

The chain has TRBV12-3 or TRBV12-4 and TRBJ2-1; D is unresolved. The CDR3 contains 16 residues. The V gene lost 3 bases and the J gene lost 6 bases, with 18 bases spanning the gap. CDR3 sequence: CASSFRVLTAFNEQFF. In DNA, the CDR3 is TGTGCCAGCAGTTTTCGTGTCCTCACTGCTTTCAATGAGCAGTTCTTC.

V is TRBV6-5 and J is TRBJ2-7, with D tentatively TRBD1 (5 bases). The CDR3 covers 14 residues. The germline V and J ends were trimmed by 0 bases and 2 bases, with 8 bases remaining between them. Germline V gives CDR1 MNHEY, CDR2 SVGAGI. This chain's CDR3 is CASSYSGQTYEQYF. In DNA, the CDR3 is TGTGCCAGCAGTTACTCGGGGCAGACCTACGAGCAGTACTTC.

This clonotype was detected only a few times. CDR3 residues: CASSQDRWNEQFF. The CDR3 DNA reads TGCGCCAGCAGCCAAGATCGGTGGAATGAGCAGTTCTTC. This sequence joins TRBV4-3 and TRBJ2-1; no clear D gene. V dropped 0 bases and J dropped 7 bases, with 7 bases sitting between them. Germline V gene sequence: CDR1 LGHNA, CDR2 YSLEER. The CDR3 consists of 13 residues.

The genes are TRBV5-1 and TRBJ2-2; the D is unclear. Germline assignment: CDR1 SGHRS and CDR2 YFSETQ. The ends were cut back, 5 bases at V and 3 bases at J, with 14 bases in the middle. This CDR3 has 15 residues. The CDR3, as DNA: TGCGCCAGCAGGAGCCTACCAACTGACACCGGGGAGCTGTTTTTT. It specifies CASRSLPTDTGELFF.

A few counts support this clonotype. The rearrangement uses TRBV20-1 and TRBJ2-7; 9 bases map to TRBD2. From germline, CDR1 is DFQATT and CDR2 SNEGSKA (reference sequence). The CDR3 runs 16 residues. V was pared by 0 bases and J by 3 bases, with 9 bases of the junction left unmatched. The CDR3 reads CSARDLRSSGIYEQYF. The CDR3 nucleotides are TGCAGTGCTAGAGACTTGCGGTCTAGCGGGATCTACGAGCAGTACTTC.

This chain connects TRBV6-5 to TRBJ2-2; no definite D call. CDR3 length equals 13 residues. Trimming removed 5 bases at V and 2 bases at J, with 6 bases between. Germline V gene lookup returns CDR1 MNHEY and CDR2 SVGAGI. The CDR3 is CASSNYNTGELFF. For the CDR3, the DNA is TGTGCCAGCAGTAACTATAACACCGGGGAGCTGTTTTTT.

This clonotype was counted a few times. This chain uses TRBV29-1 with TRBJ2-4; TRBD1 agrees at 10 bases. Germline V lookup: CDR1 SQVTM, CDR2 ANQGSEA. CDR3 length: 15 residues. The trim removed 4 bases at V and 0 bases at J, leaving 3 bases unmatched. The CDR3 region has the DNA TGCAGCGTTGCCGGGACAGGGGAAGCCAAAAACATTCAGTACTTC. Amino acids: CSVAGTGEAKNIQYF.

The chain recombines TRBV6-5 with TRBJ1-1; no clear D. The CDR3 is made up of 15 amino acids. Trimming shortened V by 2 bases and J by 4 bases, and 14 bases separated the two germline ends. Germline lookup yields CDR1 MNHEY and CDR2 SVGAGI. The CDR3 DNA follows: TGTGCCAGCAGTTACACCAATCATGGGTCCACTGAAGCTTTCTTT. Translation gives CASSYTNHGSTEAFF.

This clonotype was picked up a small number of times. V and J are TRBV12-3 or TRBV12-4 and TRBJ2-6; 8 bases are a match to TRBD2. The V gene end was trimmed by 4 bases and the J gene end by 4 bases; junction bases not matched to a gene: 9. The CDR3 has 17 amino acids. The CDR3 nucleotides are TGTGCCAGCAGTTGGGACCGGGGACTAGGAGGGGCCAACGTCCTGACTTTC. The encoded protein is CASSWDRGLGGANVLTF.

This clonotype was observed a few times. The J gene is TRBJ1-2, the V gene TRBV27; TRBD1 aligns across 10 bases. With V trimmed by 5 bases and J by 7 bases, 16 bases remained unmatched. The V gene's germline CDR1 is MNHEY and CDR2 SMNVEV (reference sequence). The CDR3 contains 17 residues. The CDR3 loop reads CASSPHLRDRDRGGYTF. For the CDR3, the DNA is TGTGCCAGCAGTCCTCATCTCCGGGACAGGGACAGGGGTGGCTACACCTTC.

This clonotype has only a few counts. The gene calls are TRBV2 and TRBJ2-7; a weak D match, TRBD1 (5 bases). CDR1 and CDR2 from the germline V gene are SNHLY and FYNNEI. The CDR3 covers 14 residues. The V and J ends lost 7 bases and 2 bases respectively, with 15 bases between them. The CDR3 nucleotides are TGTGCCAGCATGGGGCAGGGTTTCCCCTACGAGCAGTACTTC. Protein product: CASMGQGFPYEQYF. The full variable domain, its missing parts supplied by reference TRBV2 and TRBJ2-7, is EPEVTQTPSHQVTQMGQEVILRCVPISNHLYFYWYRQILGQKVEFLVSFYNNEISEKSEIFDDQFSVERPDGSNFTLKIRSTKLEDSAMYFCASMGQGFPYEQYFGPGTRLTVT.

The rearrangement links TRBV7-9 to TRBJ2-5, with TRBD1 matching 8 bases. CDR1 is SEHNR, CDR2 FQNEAQ, per germline (reference sequence). V was clipped by 1 base and J by 1 base; unmatched bases: 2. The CDR3 length is 15 residues. For the CDR3, the DNA is TGTGCCAGCAGCTTAGGGGACAGGCTCCAAGAGACCCAGTACTTC. It encodes CASSLGDRLQETQYF.

The gene calls are TRBV7-8 and TRBJ2-5; no clear D gene. V was clipped by 8 bases and J by 9 bases, with 22 bases between them. CDR3 length equals 14 residues. Germline CDR1 reads SGHVS; CDR2 reads FQNEAQ. CDR3 protein: CASVNWTRESAQYF. CDR3 coding DNA: TGTGCCAGCGTTAATTGGACCCGCGAATCGGCCCAGTACTTC.

This clonotype occurred a few times. The junction differs from germline at one of its ends, possibly a read error. The rearrangement joins TRBV13 to TRBJ2-3; TRBD1 might be the D (5 bases). The CDR3 runs to 14 residues. Germline assignment: CDR1 PRHDT and CDR2 FYEKMQ (reference sequence). CDR3 protein: CASSLNGHTDAQYF. The CDR3 region has the DNA TGTGCCAGCAGCTTAAACGGACACACAGATGCGCAGTATTTT.